This T cell receptor beta chain was identified during a study of OX40 agonist ivuxolimab in advanced cancers. Across the study: Melanoma, hepatocellular carcinoma, head and neck or renal cell cancer occurred in dose-escalation patients. Three individuals attained partial responses, comprising one hepatocellular carcinoma case and two cutaneous melanoma cases.

The CDR3 contains 12 residues. Assay used: immunoSEQ multiplex PCR; TCRdb lists only in-frame clones, some missing. The data hold tens of thousands of clones, with roughly 90% observed a single time. General study points: Dose levels from 0.1 to 3.0 mg/kg saw CD4+ and CD8+ blood T cells expand clonally by week 6.

To note about this clone: Its antigen remains unknown.

Blood specimens came from baseline, cycle 4 day 1, and cycle 7 day 1. This sample comprised CD4+ or CD8+ T cells sorted from blood, obtained in a trial of the OX40 agonist ivuxolimab. This TCR came from an adult with an advanced solid tumor such as melanoma, head and neck, liver or kidney cancer. The chain combines TRBV21-1 with TRBJ1-2; the table's TRBD1 call for D was not verified on the DNA. TRBV21-1 is classified as a pseudogene. The CDR3 here is CASSPAGYGYTF. Here the CDR3 DNA reads TGTGCCAGCAGCCCTGCAGGGTATGGCTACACCTTC.